A single sample gave rise to the 22 T cell receptor beta chains below, sequenced in a study of blood T cell repertoires in COVID-19. Repertoires were generated with immunoSEQ multiplex PCR, while TCRdb's copy carries only in-frame clones and drops some. The sample lists fewer than 350,000 clones, around 89% occurring once. The sequenced material came from PBMCs or T cells enriched from blood (not recorded which). The receptors stem from a woman aged 60-75 years in a cohort exposed to, infected with or recovered from COVID-19 (not recorded which).

The CDR3 is CASSLEGQIPSYNEQFF. Here the CDR3 DNA reads TGTGCCAGCAGCTTAGAGGGACAGATTCCTTCCTACAATGAGCAGTTCTTC. V and J are TRBV7-2 and TRBJ2-1; 7 nucleotides align to TRBD1. This CDR3 is 17 amino acids long. The germline V gene has CDR1 SGHTA and CDR2 FQGNSA. V trimming: 1 base; J trimming: 1 base; junction bases outside the gene matches: 7.

J is TRBJ2-2 and V is TRBV7-6; 10 bases align to TRBD1. CDR1 is SGHVS and CDR2 is FNYEAQ in the germline V gene. This CDR3 is built from 16 residues. The junction had 5 bases not matched to a gene; V was cut back by 5 bases and J by 2 bases. The CDR3 sequence is CASSDRTGGNTGELFF. DNA for the CDR3: TGTGCCAGCAGCGACCGGACAGGGGGAAACACCGGGGAGCTGTTTTTT.

CDR3 DNA sequence: TGTGCCACCAGCCTGACAGATACGCAGTATTTT. The encoded protein is CATSLTDTQYF. This rearrangement joins TRBV15 to TRBJ2-3; D uncertain. Trimming left V 5 bases short and J 3 bases short, with 3 bases between. Germline-derived CDR1 and CDR2 are LNHNV and YYDKDF (reference sequence). There are 11 residues in the CDR3.

The CDR3 reads CSVGGSSSTDTQYF. The CDR3 DNA sequence: TGCAGCGTTGGTGGCAGTTCTAGCACAGATACGCAGTATTTT. The rearrangement uses TRBV29-1 and TRBJ2-3; no firm D call. Germline CDR1 is SQVTM and CDR2 is ANQGSEA. Between the trimmed V and J ends, which lost 4 bases and 0 bases, there was a span of 11 bases. The CDR3 has 14 residues.

The V and J genes are TRBV9 and TRBJ2-1; D might be TRBD2 (6 bases). Germline V gene sequence: CDR1 SGDLS, CDR2 YYNGEE. V gave up 2 bases and J gave up 7 bases, with 13 bases separating them. The CDR3 extends over 14 amino acids. The CDR3 is CASSVWEVPNEQFF. The DNA for the CDR3 is TGTGCCAGCAGCGTCTGGGAGGTACCGAATGAGCAGTTCTTC.

The rearrangement links TRBV9 to TRBJ1-2, with D perhaps matching TRBD1 (5 bases). The CDR3 contains 15 residues. Germline V gives CDR1 SGDLS, CDR2 YYNGEE. The ends were cut back, 0 bases at V and 6 bases at J, with 15 bases in the middle. CDR3 sequence reads: CASSVEGRGLDGYTF. CDR3 sequence (DNA): TGTGCCAGCAGCGTAGAGGGTAGGGGTTTAGATGGCTACACCTTC.

J is TRBJ2-7 and V is TRBV3-1 (or the pseudogene TRBV3-2); 8 bases fit TRBD1. Trimming at V came to 0 bases and at J to 0 bases, leaving 4 bases not matched to a gene. The CDR3 contains 16 residues. CDR1 is LGHDT and CDR2 is YNNKEL in the germline V gene (reference sequence). The CDR3 region is CASSQDQGATSYEQYF. CDR3 DNA sequence: TGTGCCAGCAGCCAAGATCAGGGGGCCACCTCCTACGAGCAGTACTTC.

This clone was counted at least ten times. The chain links TRBV2 to TRBJ2-7; TRBD2 aligns across 9 bases. CDR1 and CDR2 (germline): SNHLY, FYNNEI. Germline trimming cut 6 bases from V and 5 bases from J; bases unmatched to any gene: 11. The CDR3 contains 15 residues. The CDR3 region is CASRVHTAGGNEQYF. CDR3 DNA: TGTGCCAGCAGGGTTCATACGGCGGGAGGGAACGAGCAGTACTTC.

J is TRBJ2-7 and V is TRBV28; 10 bases line up with TRBD2. CDR3 size: 14 residues. Looked up from germline, CDR1 is MDHEN and CDR2 is SYDVKM. J lost 2 bases, V lost 5 bases, and 3 bases had no gene match. CDR3 nucleotides: TGTGCCAGCAGTATTCTAGCGGGGGCCTACGAGCAGTACTTC. It is translated as CASSILAGAYEQYF.

The chain uses TRBV25-1 and TRBJ2-3; D remains unclear. Trimming removed 2 bases at V and 3 bases at J, with 9 bases between. The CDR3 runs to 14 residues. Germline V gene lookup returns CDR1 MGHDK and CDR2 SYGVNS. The CDR3 loop reads CASSELGKTDTQYF. CDR3 sequence (DNA): TGTGCCAGCAGTGAACTAGGCAAGACAGATACGCAGTATTTT.

The chain carries TRBV11-3 and TRBJ2-1; 11 bases agree with TRBD1. This CDR3 has 15 amino acids. From germline, CDR1 is SGHNT and CDR2 YENEEA. V was pared by 5 bases and J by 6 bases, with 6 bases of the junction left unmatched. CDR3 residues: CASSAGTGGGNEQFF. CDR3 coding DNA: TGTGCCAGCAGCGCCGGGACAGGGGGGGGCAATGAGCAGTTCTTC. Using reference TRBV11-3 and TRBJ2-1 for the parts outside the CDR3, the full variable domain is EAGVVQSPRYKIIEKKQPVAFWCNPISGHNTLYWYLQNLGQGPELLIRYENEEAVDDSQLPKDRFSAERLKGVDSTLKIQPAELGDSAVYLCASSAGTGGGNEQFFGPGTRLTVL.

V usage is TRBV14 and J usage is TRBJ1-1; D is undetermined. V shed 4 bases and J shed 0 bases, with 6 bases lying between them. In germline, CDR1 is SGHDN, CDR2 FVKESK. This CDR3 comprises 13 residues. For the CDR3, the DNA is TGTGCCAGCAGCCTAGCACTGAACACTGAAGCTTTCTTT. Residues: CASSLALNTEAFF.

The gene calls are TRBV19 and TRBJ2-1; 11 nucleotides agree with TRBD2. The CDR3 has 18 amino acids. The V gene end was trimmed by 1 base and the J gene end by 9 bases; junction bases not matched to a gene: 14. Per germline, CDR1 LNHDA and CDR2 SQIVND (reference sequence). The CDR3 here is CASSIVTSGRGGGSEQFF. The CDR3 DNA reads as TGTGCCAGTAGTATAGTAACTAGCGGGAGAGGAGGGGGCAGTGAGCAGTTCTTC. The full variable domain, with the rest looked up from reference TRBV19 and TRBJ2-1, is DGGITQSPKYLFRKEGQNVTLSCEQNLNHDAMYWYRQDPGQGLRLIYYSQIVNDFQKGDIAEGYSVSREKKESFPLTVTSAQKNPTAFYLCASSIVTSGRGGGSEQFFGPGTRLTVL.

The rearrangement uses TRBV10-1 and TRBJ2-7; D is unclear. This CDR3 contains 16 residues. The V end lost 0 bases, the J end lost 2 bases, and 14 bases lay between the germline ends. Germline CDR1 reads WNHNN; CDR2 reads SYGVQD (reference sequence). CDR3 sequence reads: CASSESIGSGPYEQYF. The CDR3 bases are TGCGCCAGCAGTGAGTCGATAGGTAGTGGGCCCTACGAGCAGTACTTC.

The rearrangement joins TRBV28 to TRBJ2-3; 7 nucleotides line up with TRBD2. CDR3 length equals 18 residues. Germline CDR1 and CDR2: MDHEN and SYDVKM. V lost 6 bases and J lost 1; bases outside the gene matches: 16. In DNA form, the CDR3 reads TGTGCCAGCAGGCGACAGCGGGGAGGCGGCGGAGGCACAGATACGCAGTATTTT. Translation gives CASRRQRGGGGGTDTQYF.

This chain links TRBV11-2 with TRBJ2-7, with 7 bases fitting TRBD1. CDR3 length equals 14 residues. The V gene end was trimmed by 5 bases and the J gene end by 3 bases; junction bases not matched to a gene: 7. Looked up from germline, CDR1 is SGHAT and CDR2 is FQNNGV. The CDR3: CASSNHGTDYEQYF. CDR3 coding DNA: TGTGCCAGCAGCAACCACGGGACAGACTACGAGCAGTACTTC.

This clone was detected only a few times. The V and J genes are TRBV6-2 or TRBV6-3 and TRBJ2-3, with TRBD2 as a possible D gene (6 bases). CDR3 length: 18 amino acids. Germline V lookup: CDR1 MNHEY, CDR2 SVGEGT. V lost 1 base to trimming and J lost 0 bases, with 17 bases between them. This CDR3 is CASSYFLVGGTSTDTQYF. The CDR3 DNA reads TGTGCCAGCAGTTACTTTCTGGTTGGCGGGACTAGCACAGATACGCAGTATTTT.

The chain joins TRBV29-1 to TRBJ2-3; 9 bases fit TRBD2. Germline V gene lookup returns CDR1 SQVTM and CDR2 ANQGSEA. V lost 6 bases and J lost 2; bases outside the gene matches: 9. The CDR3 covers 15 residues. Here the CDR3 DNA reads TGCAGCGTGCGTAGCGGGAGCTCCCCCACAGATACGCAGTATTTT. It encodes CSVRSGSSPTDTQYF.

Comments on this clone: Different DNA sequences within this sample yield the same CDR3. The J gene is TRBJ2-1, the V gene TRBV2; 8 bases agree with TRBD2. Per the germline V gene, CDR1 is SNHLY and CDR2 is FYNNEI. Unmatched junction bases numbered 8, after V lost 6 bases and J lost 4 bases. The CDR3 length is 15 residues. Here the CDR3 DNA reads TGTGCCAGCAGCGAATTTAGCGGGGCTTACAATGAGCAGTTCTTC. Translation: CASSEFSGAYNEQFF.

The chain combines TRBV28 with TRBJ1-2, with D perhaps TRBD1 (5 bases). Germline loops: CDR1 MDHEN, CDR2 SYDVKM. Trimming shortened V by 5 bases and J by 4 bases, and 11 bases separated the two germline ends. The CDR3 length is 13 residues. CDR3 DNA: TGTGCCAGCAGTACCGGGGGACTCTATGGCTACACCTTC. As protein: CASSTGGLYGYTF.

V gene TRBV28 combines with J gene TRBJ2-5; the match to TRBD1 covers 7 bases. Looked up from germline, CDR1 is MDHEN and CDR2 is SYDVKM. V lost 7 bases and J lost 5; bases outside the gene matches: 4. The CDR3 is 12 amino acids. CDR3: CASTTGKETQYF. CDR3 DNA: TGTGCCAGCACGACAGGGAAGGAGACCCAGTACTTC.

This rearrangement joins TRBV7-2 to TRBJ1-6; 7 nucleotides line up with TRBD1. Trimming at V came to 6 bases and at J to 10 bases, leaving 9 bases not matched to a gene. The germline V gene encodes CDR1 SGHTA and CDR2 FQGNSA. The CDR3 contains 14 residues. The CDR3 sequence: CASRYRGRESPLHF. In nucleotides, the CDR3 is TGTGCCAGCAGGTACAGGGGTCGAGAATCACCCCTCCACTTT.